These T cell receptor beta chains were read from a single sample in a study of cytotoxic CD8 clonotypes in ibrutinib-treated CLL. Assay used: immunoSEQ multiplex PCR; TCRdb lists only in-frame clones, some missing. In the table there are 150,000 to 200,000 clones, more than 70% of which are singletons. The source was PBMCs, collected at disease progression, from a patient treated with ibrutinib. The receptors stem from a human donor with chronic lymphocytic leukemia. Both conserved end residues are part of each CDR3. D genes are given only for firm matches. The size field is filled for only some rows; it gives once, few, many or a size class.

V	J	size	D	DNA	CDR3
TRBV7-3	TRBJ1-1	NA	NA	TGTGCCAGCAGCTTAACGGGAGGGAGAGGTAGCACTGAAGCTTTCTTT	CASSLTGGRGSTEAFF
TRBV20-1	TRBJ2-7	NA	NA	TGCAGTGCTATGTTAGCCGCCGAGCAGTACTTC	CSAMLAAEQYF
TRBV25-1	TRBJ2-7	NA	NA	TGTGCCAGCAGTGAATTAGGGGGTTATAAGGACGAGCAGTACTTC	CASSELGGYKDEQYF
TRBV21-1	TRBJ1-5	NA	NA	TGTGCCAGCAGCAAATTAGGGAAAGGGCAGCCCCAGCATTTT	CASSKLGKGQPQHF
TRBV19	TRBJ1-2	NA	NA	TGTGCCAGTAGTATAGAGGGACATAGTGGCTACACCTTC	CASSIEGHSGYTF
TRBV4-2	TRBJ1-5	few	NA	TGTGCCAGCAGCCAAGTGGGGCAGGGTCGTCAGCCCCAGCATTTT	CASSQVGQGRQPQHF
TRBV19	TRBJ2-7	NA	NA	TGTGCCAGTAGTATGGTGGGGACGGACACCTACGAGCAGTACTTC	CASSMVGTDTYEQYF
TRBV4-3	TRBJ1-2	NA	NA	TGCGCCAGCAGCCAAGGACCCGGGGCGAACTATGGCTACACCTTC	CASSQGPGANYGYTF
TRBV19	TRBJ1-1	NA	NA	TGTGCCAGTAGTATAGACGACACTGAAGCTTTCTTT	CASSIDDTEAFF
TRBV19	TRBJ1-2	NA	TRBD1	TGTGCCAGTACCTCGAACCGACAGGGAAGCTACACCTTC	CASTSNRQGSYTF
TRBV10-1	TRBJ2-7	NA	NA	TGCGCCAGCAGTGAGGCTTACGTCGGGGGCTACGAGCAGTACTTC	CASSEAYVGGYEQYF
TRBV5-1	TRBJ2-1	once	TRBD1	TGCGCCAGCTCTGACAGGGCCAAATCCTACAATGAGCAGTTCTTC	CASSDRAKSYNEQFF
TRBV5-8	TRBJ1-5	NA	NA	TGTGCCAGCAGCTTGCCGAGGGAAATTCAGCCCCAGCATTTT	CASSLPREIQPQHF
TRBV7-2	TRBJ1-3	NA	NA	TGTGCCAGCAGCTTCTCTGTGATGAGGGAGTCGGTTGGAAACACCATATATTTT	CASSFSVMRESVGNTIYF
TRBV28	TRBJ1-4	once	TRBD1	TGTGCCAGCAGTTTGGGGACAGCCTCAACTAATGAAAAACTGTTTTTT	CASSLGTASTNEKLFF
TRBV29-1	TRBJ1-2	NA	NA	TGCAGCGTTGAACGCGGTAACTATGGCTACACCTTC	CSVERGNYGYTF
TRBV10-1	TRBJ2-7	NA	NA	TGCGCCAGCAGTGGAGCGACTAGCGAGCAGTACTTC	CASSGATSEQYF
TRBV19	TRBJ1-5	NA	NA	TGTGCCAGTAGTATTAAGGGGGATCAGCCCCAGCATTTT	CASSIKGDQPQHF
TRBV28	TRBJ2-7	NA	TRBD1	TGTGCCAGCAGTGCATGGGACAGGGGGCACGAGCAGTACTTC	CASSAWDRGHEQYF
TRBV11-3	TRBJ2-5	NA	NA	TGTGCCAGCAGCTTAGATAAGGGTCTAGGGGAGACCCAGTACTTC	CASSLDKGLGETQYF
TRBV2	TRBJ1-4	NA	NA	TGTGCCAGCAGTGTAGACCAGGGGAGCGGAGAAAAACTGTTTTTT	CASSVDQGSGEKLFF
TRBV19	TRBJ2-2	NA	TRBD2	TGTGCCAGCCGGGATGTTGGGCTAGCGGGAGATAGGACCGGGGAGCTGTTTTTT	CASRDVGLAGDRTGELFF
TRBV28	TRBJ1-2	NA	NA	TGTGCCAGCAGTTTATGGGCAGAACCCACTAACTATGGCTACACCTTC	CASSLWAEPTNYGYTF
TRBV19	TRBJ2-1	NA	NA	TGTGCCAGTAGTTACAGGGCCAATGAGCAGTTCTTC	CASSYRANEQFF
TRBV6-5	TRBJ2-7	NA	NA	TGTGCCAGCAAGGAGGGAGGCTCCTACGAGCAGTACTTC	CASKEGGSYEQYF
TRBV5-1	TRBJ2-7	NA	NA	TGCGCCAGCAGCTTGCCGGCCGGGCGCCGAACTGGACGGGACCTCTACGAGCAGTACTTC	CASSLPAGRRTGRDLYEQYF
TRBV6-6	TRBJ2-7	few	NA	TGTGCCAGCAGTCGCGGGACTGAAGGCTACGAGCAGTACTTC	CASSRGTEGYEQYF
TRBV7-7	TRBJ2-2	NA	TRBD1	TGTGCTAGCAGCTTGGGGACAGGGTCCTTCCAGCTCAACACCGGGGAGCTGTTTTTT	CASSLGTGSFQLNTGELFF
TRBV28	TRBJ1-5	many	NA	TGTGCCAGCCGAGCTCCGGGAAGCAATCAGCCCCAGCATTTT	CASRAPGSNQPQHF
TRBV27	TRBJ1-2	NA	TRBD1	TGTGCCAGCAGTAAAGGGGGCCAAGCTAACTATGGCTACACCTTC	CASSKGGQANYGYTF
TRBV11-2	TRBJ2-4	NA	NA	TGTGCCAGCAGGCCAGCAGTTGAAAACATTCAGTACTTC	CASRPAVENIQYF
TRBV5-6	TRBJ2-1	NA	TRBD2	TGTGCCAGCAGCTTGGAGGCTAGCGGGGGAAATGAGCAGTTCTTC	CASSLEASGGNEQFF
TRBV5-5	TRBJ2-1	NA	TRBD2	TGTGCCAGCAGCGCCCCGACTAGCGGGCAGGGGGATGAGCAGTTCTTC	CASSAPTSGQGDEQFF
TRBV30	TRBJ1-1	once	TRBD1	TGTGCCTGGAGGAAACAGGGGACCGCTGAAGCTTTCTTT	CAWRKQGTAEAFF
TRBV27	TRBJ2-3	NA	TRBD2	TGTGCCAGCGGGGGGGTAGCGGTCACAGATACGCAGTATTTT	CASGGVAVTDTQYF
TRBV7-9	TRBJ2-7	once	NA	TGTGCCAGCAGCGTTAGCGGAAACAACTACGAGCAGTACTTC	CASSVSGNNYEQYF
TRBV5-1	TRBJ2-7	few	NA	TGCGCCAGCAGCCACGAATTACTGGCAGACGAGCAGTACTTC	CASSHELLADEQYF
TRBV5-1	TRBJ2-3	NA	TRBD1	TGCGCCAGCAGCCCCCAGGGACAGGGGGCTTTGGATACGCAGTATTTT	CASSPQGQGALDTQYF
TRBV18	TRBJ2-5	NA	NA	TGTGCCAGCTCGATACAGGGCCAAGAGACCCAGTACTTC	CASSIQGQETQYF
TRBV2	TRBJ1-1	NA	NA	TGTGCCAGCAGTGATGCCCCTGAAGCTTTCTTT	CASSDAPEAFF
TRBV25-1	TRBJ2-1	NA	TRBD1	TGTGCCAGCAGTGACTTGACAGGGAATCGCCAAGGGAATGAGCAGTTCTTC	CASSDLTGNRQGNEQFF
TRBV5-1	TRBJ2-7	NA	TRBD2	TGCGCCAGCAGCAACGAAAGACTAGCTCGGGAGCAGTACTTC	CASSNERLAREQYF
TRBV19	TRBJ1-2	NA	NA	TGTGCCAGTAAAAGGGCGGGCCAGACTAACTATGGCTACACCTTC	CASKRAGQTNYGYTF
TRBV14	TRBJ2-5	NA	NA	TGTGCCAGCAGCCGCCCCAGTGGGGAGACCCAGTACTTC	CASSRPSGETQYF
TRBV25-1	TRBJ1-1	NA	NA	TGTGCCAGCAGTGAATATTCCAGGTTGGGAGCTTTCTTT	CASSEYSRLGAFF
TRBV7-9	TRBJ2-7	NA	TRBD2	TGTGCCAGCAGCCCTGGCCTAGCGGGCTACGAGCAGTACTTC	CASSPGLAGYEQYF
TRBV7-9	TRBJ2-1	NA	NA	TGTGCCAGCAGGGCTCCGGGACCCCTTTTCAGCTCCTACAATGAGCAGTTCTTC	CASRAPGPLFSSYNEQFF
TRBV7-2	TRBJ1-2	NA	NA	TGTGCCAGCAGCTTGGGGCGAATCAACTATGGCTACACCTTC	CASSLGRINYGYTF
TRBV4-2	TRBJ2-7	NA	TRBD2	TGTGCCAGCAGCCAAGCAAGGGCGGGAGGGGTCCTAAGATCCTACGAGCAGTACTTC	CASSQARAGGVLRSYEQYF
TRBV6-6	TRBJ2-5	NA	TRBD2	TGTGCCAGCAGTCCATTCGTAGGACTAGCCCGGGAGACCCAGTACTTC	CASSPFVGLARETQYF
TRBV28	TRBJ1-5	NA	NA	TGTGCCAGCAGTATGCACAGTGCTCCCCAGCATTTT	CASSMHSAPQHF
TRBV14	TRBJ1-2	NA	NA	TGTGCCAGCAGCCAACGGGACGGTCGCGGCTACACCTTC	CASSQRDGRGYTF
TRBV2	TRBJ2-7	NA	TRBD1	TGTGCCAGCAGCCGGGACAGGGGGTACGAGCAGTACTTC	CASSRDRGYEQYF
TRBV29-1	TRBJ1-1	NA	NA	TGCAGCGTTTCCCGTGGGACACTATTGAACACTGAAGCTTTCTTT	CSVSRGTLLNTEAFF
TRBV9	TRBJ2-1	NA	TRBD2	TGTGCCAGCAGCGTAGTTCGTGGGGGACTAGCGGGGGTTGACAATGAGCAGTTCTTC	CASSVVRGGLAGVDNEQFF
TRBV10-3	TRBJ2-7	NA	TRBD2	TGTGCCATCAGTGAGTGGGGGGGAAGCTCCTACGAGCAGTACTTC	CAISEWGGSSYEQYF
TRBV4-2	TRBJ1-5	NA	NA	TGTGCCAGCAGCCAAGATTTCAGTTATAGCAATCAGCCCCAGCATTTT	CASSQDFSYSNQPQHF
TRBV6-1	TRBJ2-7	NA	NA	TGTGCCAGCACCGCATTCCCTCAGGGGACCGAGCAGTACTTC	CASTAFPQGTEQYF
TRBV9	TRBJ2-2	NA	NA	TGTGCCAGCAGCGTATTACCCGGGGAGCTGTTTTTT	CASSVLPGELFF
TRBV10-1	TRBJ1-5	once	NA	TGCGCCAGCAGTGAGTCTGGCAGACCGAATCAGCCCCAGCATTTT	CASSESGRPNQPQHF